This T cell receptor beta chain was captured by sequencing in a study of cytomegalovirus exposure and HLA in healthy donors. General study points: CMV serostatus was the only recorded immune exposure for donors. By a later analysis, the bulk of CMV-associated TCR beta chains appeared HLA-restricted.

The V end lost 1 base, the J end lost 5 bases, and 6 bases lay between the germline ends. Germline V gives CDR1 LNHDA, CDR2 SQIVND (reference sequence). The CDR3 contains 13 residues. 60 Vbeta and 13 Jbeta primers were used in PCR. Sequenced by immunoSEQ multiplex PCR; TCRdb stores in-frame clones only, minus some. The sample lists some 160,000 clones; roughly 80% were seen once. On this clone itself: No antigen is known for it.

The rearrangement joins TRBV19 to TRBJ1-5, with D hard to call. The TCR comes from a male donor in good health and CMV-seronegative. The sequencing sample was made of PBMCs. CDR3 nucleotide sequence: TGTGCCAGTAGTATAGTGTCTCATCAGCCCCAGCATTTT. Amino acids: CASSIVSHQPQHF.